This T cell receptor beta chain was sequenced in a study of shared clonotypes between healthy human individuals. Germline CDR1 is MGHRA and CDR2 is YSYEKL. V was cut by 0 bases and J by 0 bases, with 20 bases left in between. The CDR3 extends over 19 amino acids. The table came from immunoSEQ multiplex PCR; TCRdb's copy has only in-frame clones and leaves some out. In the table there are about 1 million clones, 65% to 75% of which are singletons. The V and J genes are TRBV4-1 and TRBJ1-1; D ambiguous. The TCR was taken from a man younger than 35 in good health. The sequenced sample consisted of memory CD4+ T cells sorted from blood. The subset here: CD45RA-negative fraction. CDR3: CASSQERGLGLGLNTEAFF. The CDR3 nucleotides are TGCGCCAGCAGCCAAGAAAGAGGGTTAGGACTTGGGCTGAACACTGAAGCTTTCTTT.